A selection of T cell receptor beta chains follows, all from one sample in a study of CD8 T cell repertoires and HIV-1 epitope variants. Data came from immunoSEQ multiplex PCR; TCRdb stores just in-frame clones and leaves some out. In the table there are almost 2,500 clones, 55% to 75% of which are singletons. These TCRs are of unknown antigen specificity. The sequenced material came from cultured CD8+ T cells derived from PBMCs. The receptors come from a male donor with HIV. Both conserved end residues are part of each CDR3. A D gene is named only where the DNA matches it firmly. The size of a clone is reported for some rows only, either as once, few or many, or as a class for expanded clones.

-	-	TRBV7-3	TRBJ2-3	TGTGCCAGCAGCTTAATAGCGGAGAGCACAGATACGCAGTATTTT	CASSLIAESTDTQYF
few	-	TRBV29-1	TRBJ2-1	TGCAGCGTTGAACCGGACCCTGGCAATGAGCAGTTCTTC	CSVEPDPGNEQFF
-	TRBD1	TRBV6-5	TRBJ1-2	TGTGCCAGCAGTTCTTCACAGGGGGCTGACTATGGCTACACCTTC	CASSSSQGADYGYTF
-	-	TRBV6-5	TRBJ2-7	TGTGCCAGCAGGCGAGGGAATGCCTACGAGCAGTACTTC	CASRRGNAYEQYF
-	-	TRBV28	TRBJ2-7	TGTGCCAGCAGTCTTCTCTTGATCTCCTACGAGCAGTACTTC	CASSLLLISYEQYF
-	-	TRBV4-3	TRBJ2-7	TGCGCCAGCAGCCAAGATATTCCGGGGAGTAGCTCCTACGAGCAGTACTTC	CASSQDIPGSSSYEQYF